The 32 T cell receptor beta chains below were found in one sample sequenced in a study of blood T cells in healthy people across ages. Primers used in a second PCR of about 7 to 12 cycles were a sample-barcoded 5' primer and a J-beta primer mix. TCRdb re-analysed the 5' RACE reads in MiXCR, keeping a single row per CDR3 protein. The sample has fewer than 800,000 distinct CDR3 sequences, around 32% seen once. The sample consisted of blood. The receptors derive from a woman of 80 years or more in good health.

This clonotype has at least ten counts. V is TRBV30 and J is TRBJ2-7; the match to TRBD2 covers 9 bases. The CDR3 contains 15 residues. After removal of 4 bases from V and 4 bases from J, the junction contained 11 bases not matched to a gene. Germline assignment: CDR1 GTSNPN and CDR2 SVGIG (reference sequence). The CDR3 reads CAWNFGGGASYEQYF. DNA of the CDR3: TGTGCCTGGAACTTCGGCGGGGGGGCCTCGTACGAGCAGTACTTC.

This clonotype appeared a single time. The CDR3 is CSVGRLGGDQETQYF. In DNA, the CDR3 is TGCAGCGTTGGAAGACTAGGCGGGGACCAAGAGACCCAGTACTTC. The chain recombines TRBV29-1 with TRBJ2-5, with a weak D call TRBD2 (6 bases). Trimming removed 4 bases from V and 0 bases from J, with 15 bases in between. Germline values: CDR1 SQVTM, CDR2 ANQGSEA. This CDR3 is 15 amino acids long.

This clonotype turned up a few times. A much larger clone is a single base away; this may be a read error. This chain links TRBV6-5 with TRBJ1-2; 8 positions match TRBD1. After removal of 4 bases from V and 7 bases from J, the junction contained 2 bases not matched to a gene. There are 12 residues in the CDR3. CDR1 is MNHEY, CDR2 SVGAGI, per germline. The CDR3 region is CASSSGGGGYTF. As DNA, the CDR3 is TGTGCCAGCAGTTCAGGGGGCGGTGGCTACACCTTC.

The chain combines TRBV7-9 with TRBJ2-5, with unresolved D. CDR1 and CDR2 (germline): SEHNR, FQNEAQ (reference sequence). CDR3 length equals 16 residues. The germline V and J ends were trimmed by 0 bases and 1 base, with 12 bases remaining between them. CDR3 DNA: TGTGCCAGCAGCTTAGCAGGCACATCAAGCCAAGAGACCCAGTACTTC. Residues: CASSLAGTSSQETQYF.

This sequence joins TRBV7-9 and TRBJ2-2; TRBD1 might be the D (6 bases). Germline CDR1 SEHNR, CDR2 FQNEAQ (reference sequence). Trimming pared 5 bases from V and 5 bases from J, leaving 12 bases between. The CDR3 is 14 amino acids. The CDR3 protein is CASSPQGRTGELFF. DNA for the CDR3: TGTGCCAGCAGCCCGCAGGGGCGGACCGGGGAGCTGTTTTTT.

This clonotype was recorded many times. The rearrangement joins TRBV5-1 to TRBJ1-6; 7 bases are a match to TRBD1. Per the germline V gene, CDR1 is SGHRS and CDR2 is YFSETQ. This CDR3 spans 16 amino acids. V was pared by 4 bases and J by 5 bases, with 9 bases of the junction left unmatched. The CDR3 protein is CASSPEQGLDNSPLHF. The CDR3 DNA reads as TGCGCCAGCAGCCCCGAACAGGGGTTGGATAATTCACCCCTCCACTTT.

This clonotype was counted ten times or more. The chain combines TRBV10-3 with TRBJ2-7; 12 positions agree with TRBD2. Germline V gene sequence: CDR1 ENHRY, CDR2 SYGVKD. V lost 6 bases to trimming and J lost 3 bases; unmatched junction nucleotides: 3. This CDR3 is built from 14 residues. For the CDR3, the DNA is TGTGCCATCAGCCGACTAGCGGGGGACTACGAGCAGTACTTC. It translates to CAISRLAGDYEQYF.

J is TRBJ2-5 and V is TRBV3-1; no definite D call. The better agreement between TRBJ2-7 and the DNA end casts doubt on the J call. CDR1 and CDR2 from the germline V gene are LGHDT and YNNKEL (reference sequence). This CDR3 contains 13 residues. DNA for the CDR3: TGTGCCAGCAGCCAAGGTCGGACGGACGAGCAGTACTTC. Translating it yields CASSQGRTDEQYF.

This clonotype occurred many times. This rearrangement joins TRBV13 to TRBJ2-5; TRBD1 aligns across 9 bases. The CDR3 totals 14 residues. J lost 4 bases, V lost 1 base, and 1 base had no gene match. Germline V CDR1 and CDR2: PRHDT, FYEKMQ (reference sequence). The CDR3 DNA is TGTGCCAGCAGCTTAGCGGGACAGGGAGAGACCCAGTACTTC. Translation: CASSLAGQGETQYF.

CDR3 amino acids: CASTPRNTGELFF. CDR3 DNA: TGTGCCAGCACCCCGAGGAACACCGGGGAGCTGTTTTTT. The V and J genes are TRBV6-5 and TRBJ2-2; D not certain. The V gene's germline CDR1 is MNHEY and CDR2 SVGAGI. CDR3 length equals 13 residues. V was trimmed by 7 bases and J by 1 base, leaving 7 bases between them.

The chain couples TRBV6-1 to TRBJ1-5; D gene unclear. CDR1 is MNHNS and CDR2 is SASEGT in the germline V gene. This CDR3 comprises 14 residues. V was cut by 2 bases and J by 5 bases, with 10 bases left in between. The DNA of the CDR3 is TGTGCCAGCAGTGAATTGGTGGGGTATCAGCCCCAGCATTTT. Amino acids: CASSELVGYQPQHF.

In this sample, this clonotype turned up a few times. Written as DNA, the CDR3 is TGCAGTGCTAGAACGCCCTCGGGAGGAAACACTGAAGCTTTCTTT. Translated, it gives CSARTPSGGNTEAFF. The chain uses TRBV20-1 and TRBJ1-1; no definite D call. The CDR3 has 15 residues. V lost 2 bases, J lost 2 bases, and 15 bases lay in between. In germline, CDR1 is DFQATT, CDR2 SNEGSKA (reference sequence).

The J gene is TRBJ2-3, the V gene TRBV12-3 or TRBV12-4; no clear D. V dropped 3 bases and J dropped 5 bases, with 6 bases sitting between them. The CDR3 is made up of 12 amino acids. The CDR3 nucleotides read TGTGCCAGCAGTTTCGGTAGAGATACGCAGTATTTT. This translates into CASSFGRDTQYF.

This chain uses TRBV10-3 with TRBJ2-1, with D maybe TRBD2 (5 bases). Germline V gene sequence: CDR1 ENHRY, CDR2 SYGVKD. This CDR3 comprises 12 residues. Trimming left V 7 bases short and J 8 bases short, with 12 bases between. The CDR3 DNA reads as TGTGCCATCAAGGGTCTTAGCGATGAGCAGTTCTTC. Amino acids: CAIKGLSDEQFF.

This rearrangement joins TRBV7-9 to TRBJ2-1, with 10 bases identical to TRBD2. Looked up from germline, CDR1 is SEHNR and CDR2 is FQNEAQ (reference sequence). Germline trimming cut 1 base from V and 5 bases from J; bases unmatched to any gene: 8. CDR3 length: 17 amino acids. CDR3 DNA: TGTGCCAGCAGCTTAGGTTCCCTAGCGGGGGCTGACAATGAGCAGTTCTTC. It encodes CASSLGSLAGADNEQFF. The entire variable domain, with the rest obtained from reference TRBV7-9 and TRBJ2-1, is as follows: DTGVSQNPRHKITKRGQNVTFRCDPISEHNRLYWYRQTLGQGPEFLTYFQNEAQLEKSRLLSDRFSAERPKGSFSTLEIQRTEQGDSAMYLCASSLGSLAGADNEQFFGPGTRLTVL.

This clonotype was counted ten times or more. V and J are TRBV9 and TRBJ2-3, with D perhaps matching TRBD1 (6 bases). This CDR3 comprises 14 residues. CDR1 and CDR2 (germline): SGDLS, YYNGEE. V was trimmed by 3 bases and J by 4 bases, leaving 12 bases between them. The CDR3 nucleotides are TGTGCCAGCAGCGGACAGGAAGGAGCAGATACGCAGTATTTT. Amino acid sequence: CASSGQEGADTQYF.

In regard to this clonotype: A much larger clone sits a single nucleotide away, making a read error possible. The CDR3 DNA reads TGTGCCAGCAGCTCCCCTGCTGGGGCCAACGTCCCGACTTTC. Protein product: CASSSPAGANVPTF. The J gene is TRBJ2-6, the V gene TRBV7-6, with a possible D match to TRBD1 (5 bases). The germline V gene encodes CDR1 SGHVS and CDR2 FNYEAQ. The CDR3 sequence is 14 residues long. Using reference TRBV7-6 and TRBJ2-6 for the parts outside the CDR3, the full variable domain is GAGVSQSPRYKVTKRGQDVALRCDPISGHVSLYWYRQALGQGPEFLTYFNYEAQQDKSGLPNDRFSAERPEGSISTLTIQRTEQRDSAMYRCASSSPAGANVPTFGAGSRLTVL.

The chain links TRBV19 to TRBJ1-4; D remains unclear. Germline V CDR1 and CDR2: LNHDA, SQIVND (reference sequence). The CDR3 sequence is 14 residues long. Deletions cut 5 bases from V and 0 bases from J, with 7 bases between. Here the CDR3 reads CASSRKATNEKLFF. The CDR3 nucleotides are TGTGCCAGTAGTCGGAAGGCAACTAATGAAAAACTGTTTTTT.

The chain couples TRBV6-1 to TRBJ2-1, with a weak D call TRBD2 (5 bases). The tail of the sequence fits TRBJ2-7 better, so the J call may be wrong. The CDR3 is 16 residues long. CDR1 and CDR2 (germline): MNHNS, SASEGT. The CDR3 DNA sequence: TGTGCCAGCACTCGGACTGGCGGCTTCTCCTACAATGAGCAGTACTTC. It specifies CASTRTGGFSYNEQYF.

This clonotype was counted between two and nine times. The chain combines TRBV7-9 with TRBJ1-5; maybe TRBD1 (5 bases). The CDR3 totals 15 residues. Germline assignment: CDR1 SEHNR and CDR2 FQNEAQ (reference sequence). V dropped 1 base and J dropped 7 bases, with 14 bases sitting between them. The CDR3 DNA sequence: TGTGCCAGCAGCTTAGGGAGGGAGGGGTGGCAGCCCCAGCATTTT. Its translation: CASSLGREGWQPQHF.

The chain links TRBV11-2 to TRBJ2-1, with D perhaps TRBD1 or TRBD2 (5 bases each). The J call may be in error: the DNA end matches TRBJ2-7 better. CDR1 and CDR2 (germline): SGHAT, FQNNGV. This CDR3 has 15 amino acids. CDR3 sequence (DNA): TGTGCCAGCAGCTCAGAGGGGAGCTCCTACAATGAGCAGTACTTC. Its protein is CASSSEGSSYNEQYF.

The CDR3 nucleotides are TGCGGTACCGGGACTCCCTCCTACAATGAGCAGTACTTC. This gives the protein CGTGTPSYNEQYF. This chain joins TRBV20-1 and TRBJ2-7; D is possibly TRBD2 (6 bases). The germline V gene has CDR1 DFQATT and CDR2 SNEGSKA (reference sequence). This CDR3 has 13 residues.

The J gene is TRBJ2-7, the V gene TRBV5-1, with TRBD2 identical over 8 bases. The DNA end favors TRBJ2-5, so the J call may be wrong. The germline V gene has CDR1 SGHRS and CDR2 YFSETQ. CDR3 length: 15 amino acids. The CDR3 region has the DNA TGCGCCAGCAGCTTGGTAGCGGGGACCCAAGAGACCCAGTACTTC. Encoded protein: CASSLVAGTQETQYF.

This chain uses TRBV7-9 with TRBJ1-6; 9 bases map to TRBD1. The length of the CDR3 is 14 residues. The V gene end was trimmed by 7 bases and the J gene end by 7 bases; junction bases not matched to a gene: 5. Germline V CDR1 and CDR2: SEHNR, FQNEAQ (reference sequence). For the CDR3, the DNA is TGTGCCAGCACACAGGGGGCGAAGAATTCACCCCTCCACTTT. Amino acids: CASTQGAKNSPLHF.

With regard to this clonotype: One base away lies a much larger clone, so this may be a sequencing read error. The J gene is TRBJ2-1, the V gene TRBV30; TRBD2 matches at 13 bases. The CDR3 length is 16 residues. CDR1 and CDR2 (germline): GTSNPN, SVGIG (reference sequence). The trim removed 4 bases at V and 5 bases at J, leaving 8 bases unmatched. The CDR3 DNA follows: TGTGCCTGGATGCCGGGACTAGCGGGGAAGGACAATGAGCAGTTCTTC. Its translation: CAWMPGLAGKDNEQFF.

Concerning this clonotype: A much larger clonotype is one base distant, so this may be a read error. V is TRBV10-3 and J is TRBJ2-3, with 10 bases that match TRBD2. The CDR3 totals 15 residues. The ends lost 2 bases at V and 4 bases at J; junction bases unmatched: 3. The germline V gene encodes CDR1 ENHRY and CDR2 SYGVKD. CDR3 in DNA: TGTGCCATCAGTGAGAGCGGGGGGGCCTCAGATACGCAGTATTTT. Translated, it gives CAISESGGASDTQYF.

This clonotype was found a few times. The chain is built from TRBV19 and TRBJ2-7; tentatively, D is TRBD1 or TRBD2 (5 bases each). Per the germline V gene, CDR1 is LNHDA and CDR2 is SQIVND (reference sequence). The V gene lost 5 bases and the J gene lost 7 bases, with 15 bases spanning the gap. The CDR3 extends over 13 amino acids. The DNA for the CDR3 is TGTGCCAGTAGTCCAAGGCCCGAGGGGGAGCAGTACTTC. Protein: CASSPRPEGEQYF. The complete variable domain, with remaining parts taken from reference TRBV19 and TRBJ2-7, reads DGGITQSPKYLFRKEGQNVTLSCEQNLNHDAMYWYRQDPGQGLRLIYYSQIVNDFQKGDIAEGYSVSREKKESFPLTVTSAQKNPTAFYLCASSPRPEGEQYFGPGTRLTVT.

Comment on this clonotype: This may arise from a read error, as a much more abundant clone is one base away. CDR3 residues: CASSLARRGRKNEQFF. The CDR3 DNA reads TGTGCCAGCAGCTTAGCCAGGCGGGGGAGGAAAAATGAGCAGTTCTTC. The chain uses TRBV7-2 and TRBJ2-1; 7 nucleotides line up with TRBD2. The CDR3 consists of 16 residues. Germline CDR1 and CDR2: SGHTA and FQGNSA. The trim removed 0 bases at V and 7 bases at J, leaving 9 bases unmatched.

This clonotype has ten or more counts. The genes are TRBV2 and TRBJ2-7; weak D call: TRBD1 (5 bases). The CDR3 length is 15 residues. CDR1 SNHLY and CDR2 FYNNEI come from the germline V gene. V gave up 2 bases and J gave up 0 bases, with 11 bases separating them. Here the CDR3 reads CASSESRDSSYEQYF. The CDR3 region has the DNA TGTGCCAGCAGTGAATCCAGGGATTCCTCCTACGAGCAGTACTTC.

This clonotype showed up many times. This chain joins TRBV7-2 and TRBJ2-5; D possibly corresponds to TRBD2 (6 bases). The germline V gene encodes CDR1 SGHTA and CDR2 FQGNSA. The CDR3 extends over 15 amino acids. The V and J ends lost 0 bases and 1 base respectively, with 9 bases between them. The CDR3 loop is CASSLAAGLQETQYF. In DNA, the CDR3 is TGTGCCAGCAGCTTAGCGGCGGGACTCCAAGAGACCCAGTACTTC.

This clonotype was recorded many times. The V call is TRBV7-9, the J call TRBJ2-5, with D tentatively TRBD1 (6 bases). The V and J ends lost 1 base and 1 base respectively, with 10 bases between them. The CDR3 contains 15 residues. Germline V gives CDR1 SEHNR, CDR2 FQNEAQ (reference sequence). The chain's CDR3 is CASSLVQGPQETQYF. The CDR3 DNA is TGTGCCAGCAGCTTAGTACAGGGCCCCCAAGAGACCCAGTACTTC.

This clonotype showed up just a few times. This chain links TRBV20-1 with TRBJ2-3, with 10 bases fitting TRBD2. The CDR3 extends over 16 amino acids. Germline values: CDR1 DFQATT, CDR2 SNEGSKA (reference sequence). V lost 3 bases and J lost 2; bases outside the gene matches: 8. CDR3 amino acids: CSARVPSGSFTDTQYF. CDR3 DNA sequence: TGCAGTGCTAGGGTTCCTAGCGGGAGTTTCACAGATACGCAGTATTTT.